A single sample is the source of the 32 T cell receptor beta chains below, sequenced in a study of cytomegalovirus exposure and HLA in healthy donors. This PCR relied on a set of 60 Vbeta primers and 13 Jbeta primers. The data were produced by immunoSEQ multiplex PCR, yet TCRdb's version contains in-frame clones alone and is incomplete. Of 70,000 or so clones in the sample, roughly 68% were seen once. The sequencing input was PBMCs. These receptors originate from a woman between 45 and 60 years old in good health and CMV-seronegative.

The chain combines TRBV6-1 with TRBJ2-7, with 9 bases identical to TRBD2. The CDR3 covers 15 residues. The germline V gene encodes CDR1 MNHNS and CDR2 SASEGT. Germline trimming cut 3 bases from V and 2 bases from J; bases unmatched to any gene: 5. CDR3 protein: CASSDSSGAAYEQYF. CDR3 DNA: TGTGCCAGCAGTGATTCTAGCGGGGCCGCCTACGAGCAGTACTTC.

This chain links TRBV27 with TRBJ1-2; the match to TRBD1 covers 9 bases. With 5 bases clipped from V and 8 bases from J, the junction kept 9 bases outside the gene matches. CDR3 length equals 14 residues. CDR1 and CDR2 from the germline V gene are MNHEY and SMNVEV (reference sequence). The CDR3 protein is CASSPMGQGGGYTF. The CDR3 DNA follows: TGTGCCAGCAGTCCCATGGGACAGGGCGGAGGCTACACCTTC.

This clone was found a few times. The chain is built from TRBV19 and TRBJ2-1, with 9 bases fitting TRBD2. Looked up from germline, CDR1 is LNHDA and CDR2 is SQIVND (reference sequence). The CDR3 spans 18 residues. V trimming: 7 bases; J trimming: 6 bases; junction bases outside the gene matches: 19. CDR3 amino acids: CASTLGLGSGTSPNEQFF. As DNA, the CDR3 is TGTGCCAGTACCCTGGGCCTCGGATCCGGGACTAGCCCCAATGAGCAGTTCTTC.

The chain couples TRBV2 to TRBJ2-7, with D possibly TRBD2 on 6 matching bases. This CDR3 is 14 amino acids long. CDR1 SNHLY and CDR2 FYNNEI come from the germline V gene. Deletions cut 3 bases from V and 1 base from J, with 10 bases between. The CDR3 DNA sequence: TGTGCCAGCAGTGACAGGGCGGGGTCCTACGAGCAGTACTTC. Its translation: CASSDRAGSYEQYF.

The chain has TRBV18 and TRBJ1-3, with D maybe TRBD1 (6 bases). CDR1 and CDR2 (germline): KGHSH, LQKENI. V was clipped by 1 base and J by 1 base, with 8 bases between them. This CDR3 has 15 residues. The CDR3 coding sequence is TGTGCCAGCTCACCACGAGGGGGTTCTGGAAACACCATATATTTT. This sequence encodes CASSPRGGSGNTIYF.

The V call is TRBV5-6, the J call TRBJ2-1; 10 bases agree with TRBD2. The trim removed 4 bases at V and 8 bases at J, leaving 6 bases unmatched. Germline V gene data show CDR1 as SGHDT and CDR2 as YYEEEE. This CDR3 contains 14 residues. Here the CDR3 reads CASSPTGTSDEQFF. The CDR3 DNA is TGTGCCAGCAGCCCCACGGGGACTAGCGATGAGCAGTTCTTC.

The CDR3 nucleotides read TGCGCCAGCAGCTTGGCCGGGTGGGGGGATGAAAAACTGTTTTTT. It yields the protein CASSLAGWGDEKLFF. The chain links TRBV5-1 to TRBJ1-4, with D maybe TRBD1 (5 bases). The V end was cut by 0 bases, the J end by 6 bases, with 12 bases between. Germline V gene lookup returns CDR1 SGHRS and CDR2 YFSETQ. The CDR3 length is 15 residues.

CDR3 loop: CASSPQQGNTEAFF. For the CDR3, the DNA is TGTGCCAGCAGCCCCCAACAGGGGAACACTGAAGCTTTCTTT. The gene calls are TRBV7-9 and TRBJ1-1, with a weak D call TRBD1 (6 bases). Germline CDR1 SEHNR, CDR2 FQNEAQ (reference sequence). The CDR3 covers 14 residues. V was clipped by 5 bases and J by 1 base, with 11 bases between them.

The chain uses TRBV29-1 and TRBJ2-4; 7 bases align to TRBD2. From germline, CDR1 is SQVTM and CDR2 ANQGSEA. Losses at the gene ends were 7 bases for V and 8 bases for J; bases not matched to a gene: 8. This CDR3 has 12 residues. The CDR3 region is CSGVGGSHIQYF. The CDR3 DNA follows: TGCAGCGGTGTCGGGGGGTCACACATTCAGTACTTC.

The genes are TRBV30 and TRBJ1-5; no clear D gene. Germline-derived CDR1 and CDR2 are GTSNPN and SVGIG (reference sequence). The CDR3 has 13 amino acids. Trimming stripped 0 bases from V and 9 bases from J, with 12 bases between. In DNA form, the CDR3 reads TGTGCCTGGAGTGTAGCCCCTTCAGGGCCCCAGCATTTT. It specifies CAWSVAPSGPQHF.

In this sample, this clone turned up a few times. CDR3 amino acids: CAIKQQGQETQYF. The CDR3 DNA follows: TGTGCCATCAAGCAACAGGGCCAAGAGACCCAGTACTTC. The V call is TRBV10-3, the J call TRBJ2-5; D possibly corresponds to TRBD1 (6 bases). The V end was cut by 7 bases, the J end by 1 base, with 10 bases between. The CDR3 has 13 residues. Germline lookup yields CDR1 ENHRY and CDR2 SYGVKD.

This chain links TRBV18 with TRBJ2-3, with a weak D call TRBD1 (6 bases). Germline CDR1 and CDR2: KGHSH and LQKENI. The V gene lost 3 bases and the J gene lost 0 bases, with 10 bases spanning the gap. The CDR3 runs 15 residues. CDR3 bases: TGTGCCAGCTCACCCGGACAGAGAAGCACAGATACGCAGTATTTT. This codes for CASSPGQRSTDTQYF.

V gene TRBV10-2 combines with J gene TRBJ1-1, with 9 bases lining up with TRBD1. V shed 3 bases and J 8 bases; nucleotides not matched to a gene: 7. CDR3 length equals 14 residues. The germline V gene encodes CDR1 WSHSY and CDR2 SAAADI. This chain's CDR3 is CASSDGTGYWEAFF. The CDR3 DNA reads TGCGCCAGCAGTGATGGGACAGGGTATTGGGAAGCTTTCTTT.

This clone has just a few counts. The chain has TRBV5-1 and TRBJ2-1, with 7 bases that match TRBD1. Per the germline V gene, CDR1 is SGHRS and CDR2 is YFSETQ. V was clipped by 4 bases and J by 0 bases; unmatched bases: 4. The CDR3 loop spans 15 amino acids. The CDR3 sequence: CASSGGQNSYNEQFF. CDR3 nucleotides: TGCGCCAGCAGCGGGGGACAGAACTCCTACAATGAGCAGTTCTTC.

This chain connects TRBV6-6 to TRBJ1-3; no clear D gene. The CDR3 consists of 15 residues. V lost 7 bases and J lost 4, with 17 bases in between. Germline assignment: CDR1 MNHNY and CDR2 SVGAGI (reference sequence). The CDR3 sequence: CASKTSQIPGNTIYF. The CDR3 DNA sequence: TGTGCCAGCAAGACAAGCCAGATACCCGGAAACACCATATATTTT.

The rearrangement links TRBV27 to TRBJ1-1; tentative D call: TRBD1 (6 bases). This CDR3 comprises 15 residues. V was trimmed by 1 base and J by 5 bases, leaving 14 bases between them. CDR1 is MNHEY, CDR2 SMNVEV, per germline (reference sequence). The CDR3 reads CASSLFRGRGTEAFF. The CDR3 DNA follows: TGTGCCAGCAGTTTATTCAGGGGTAGGGGTACTGAAGCTTTCTTT.

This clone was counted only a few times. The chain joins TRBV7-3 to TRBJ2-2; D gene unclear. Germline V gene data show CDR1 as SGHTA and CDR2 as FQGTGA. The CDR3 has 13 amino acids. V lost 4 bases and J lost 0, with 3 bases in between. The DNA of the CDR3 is TGTGCCAGCAGCTCCGCGAACACCGGGGAGCTGTTTTTT. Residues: CASSSANTGELFF.

The CDR3 DNA reads TGTGCCAGCAGCGTGGACAGGGACTCCTACAATGAGCAGTTCTTC. Amino acids: CASSVDRDSYNEQFF. The chain is built from TRBV9 and TRBJ2-1; TRBD1 aligns across 8 bases. The germline V gene has CDR1 SGDLS and CDR2 YYNGEE. This CDR3 contains 15 residues. The junction had 1 base not matched to a gene; V was cut back by 2 bases and J by 0 bases.

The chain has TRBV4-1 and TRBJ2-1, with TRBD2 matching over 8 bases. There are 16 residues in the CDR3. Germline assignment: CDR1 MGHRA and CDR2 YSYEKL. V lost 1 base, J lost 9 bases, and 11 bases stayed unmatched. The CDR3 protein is CASSQGWGLAGGEQFF. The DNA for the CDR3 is TGCGCCAGCAGCCAAGGTTGGGGCCTAGCGGGCGGTGAGCAGTTCTTC.

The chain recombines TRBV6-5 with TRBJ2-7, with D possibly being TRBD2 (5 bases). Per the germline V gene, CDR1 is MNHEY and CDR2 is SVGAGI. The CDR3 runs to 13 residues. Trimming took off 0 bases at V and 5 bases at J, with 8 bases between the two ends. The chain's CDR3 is CASSYSSGNEQYF. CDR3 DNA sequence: TGTGCCAGCAGTTACTCGTCGGGAAACGAGCAGTACTTC.

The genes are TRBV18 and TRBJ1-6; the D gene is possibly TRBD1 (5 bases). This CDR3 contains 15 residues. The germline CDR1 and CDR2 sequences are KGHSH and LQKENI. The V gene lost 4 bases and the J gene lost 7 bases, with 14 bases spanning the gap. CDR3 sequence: CASSQTFDRNSPLHF. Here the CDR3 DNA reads TGTGCCAGCTCACAAACCTTCGACAGAAATTCACCCCTCCACTTT.

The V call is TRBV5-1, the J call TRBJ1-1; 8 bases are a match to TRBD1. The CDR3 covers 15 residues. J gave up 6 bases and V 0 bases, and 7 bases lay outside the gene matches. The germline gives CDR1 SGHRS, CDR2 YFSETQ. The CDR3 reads CASSLVAGGYSEAFF. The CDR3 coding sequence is TGCGCCAGCAGCTTGGTGGCAGGGGGCTATTCTGAAGCTTTCTTT.

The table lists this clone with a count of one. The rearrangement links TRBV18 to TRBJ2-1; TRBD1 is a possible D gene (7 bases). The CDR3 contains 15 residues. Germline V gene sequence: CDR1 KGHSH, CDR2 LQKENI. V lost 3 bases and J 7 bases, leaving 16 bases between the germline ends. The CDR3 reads CASSPLQGRLNEQFF. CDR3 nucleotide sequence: TGTGCCAGCTCACCGTTACAGGGGAGGTTGAATGAGCAGTTCTTC.

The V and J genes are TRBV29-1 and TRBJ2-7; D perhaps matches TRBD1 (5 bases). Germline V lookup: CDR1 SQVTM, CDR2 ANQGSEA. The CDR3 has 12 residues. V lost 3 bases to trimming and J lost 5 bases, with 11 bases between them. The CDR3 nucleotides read TGCAGCGTTGATTTAGGGGAAGACGAGCAGTACTTC. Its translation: CSVDLGEDEQYF.

The CDR3: CAISEPPGLAGSEQFF. CDR3 coding DNA: TGTGCCATCAGTGAGCCCCCGGGACTAGCGGGATCGGAGCAGTTCTTC. The V gene is TRBV10-3, the J gene TRBJ2-1; TRBD2 matches 13 bases. The V and J ends lost 2 bases and 10 bases, in that order; junction bases with no gene match: 8. The CDR3 covers 16 residues. Per germline, CDR1 ENHRY and CDR2 SYGVKD.

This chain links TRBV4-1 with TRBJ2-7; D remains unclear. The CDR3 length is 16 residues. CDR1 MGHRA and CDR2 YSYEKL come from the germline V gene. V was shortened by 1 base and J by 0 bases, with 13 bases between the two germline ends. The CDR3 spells CASSQGSTPFSYEQYF. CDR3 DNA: TGCGCCAGCAGCCAAGGAAGTACTCCTTTCTCCTACGAGCAGTACTTC.

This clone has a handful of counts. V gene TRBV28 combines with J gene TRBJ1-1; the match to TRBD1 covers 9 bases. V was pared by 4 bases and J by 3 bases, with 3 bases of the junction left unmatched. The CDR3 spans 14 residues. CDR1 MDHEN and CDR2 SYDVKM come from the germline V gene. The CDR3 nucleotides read TGTGCCAGCAGTTCCGGGACAGGGTACACTGAAGCTTTCTTT. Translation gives CASSSGTGYTEAFF.

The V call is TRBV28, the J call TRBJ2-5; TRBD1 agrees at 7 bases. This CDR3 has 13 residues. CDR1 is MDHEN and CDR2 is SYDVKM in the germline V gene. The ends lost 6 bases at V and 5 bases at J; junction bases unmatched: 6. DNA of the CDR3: TGTGCCAGCAGGAGGGGACAGCTCGAGACCCAGTACTTC. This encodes CASRRGQLETQYF.

The CDR3 nucleotides read TGTGCCATCAGTGAGTCGATTACGCGGGAGGGGTACGAGCAGTACTTC. As protein: CAISESITREGYEQYF. The chain joins TRBV10-3 to TRBJ2-7; 9 bases fit TRBD2. V lost 0 bases, J lost 4 bases, and 7 bases stayed unmatched. Germline CDR1 ENHRY, CDR2 SYGVKD. The CDR3 runs to 16 residues.

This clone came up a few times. The CDR3 DNA reads TGTGCCAGCAGACCTCCAGATGGAGGGACCGCGAGCACAGATACGCAGTATTTT. This encodes CASRPPDGGTASTDTQYF. The chain carries TRBV14 and TRBJ2-3; tentative D call: TRBD2 (6 bases). CDR1 and CDR2 (germline): SGHDN, FVKESK. There are 18 residues in the CDR3. The ends were cut back, 6 bases at V and 0 bases at J, with 22 bases in the middle.

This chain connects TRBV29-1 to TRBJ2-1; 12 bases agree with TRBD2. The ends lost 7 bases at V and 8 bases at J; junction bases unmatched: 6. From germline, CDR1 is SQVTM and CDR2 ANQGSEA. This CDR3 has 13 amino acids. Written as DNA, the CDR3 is TGCAGCGCGACTAGCGGGAGAGCGGATGAGCAGTTCTTC. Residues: CSATSGRADEQFF.

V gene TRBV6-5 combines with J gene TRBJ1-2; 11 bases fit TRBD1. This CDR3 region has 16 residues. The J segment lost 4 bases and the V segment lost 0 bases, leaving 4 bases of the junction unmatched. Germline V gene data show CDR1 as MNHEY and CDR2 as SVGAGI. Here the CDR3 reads CASSYSRTGGFYGYTF. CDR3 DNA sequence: TGTGCCAGCAGTTACTCGAGGACAGGGGGCTTCTATGGCTACACCTTC.